This T cell receptor beta chain was documented in a study of blood T cell repertoires in COVID-19. Overall study: The origin of the acute and convalescent COVID-19 samples was the United States, Italy and Spain. Sources were T cells, B-cell-depleted T cells, or PBMCs; the material itself was cDNA or gDNA.

This clone was recorded once. Per the original methods: Using reference gene primer amplification, nucleated cell counts were estimated. TCRdb keeps only in-frame clones here, not all; method: immunoSEQ multiplex PCR. V and J calls and clone size follow that table, whereas D and trimming were derived from the DNA. Of roughly 120,000 clones listed, 87% were seen once; the top ten hold 2% to 2.5%. Sequenced sample: peripheral blood. This TCR derives from a woman aged 45 to 65 with acute or convalescent COVID-19.

CDR3 sequence reads: CASQEDSSYNEQFF. The CDR3 DNA reads TGCGCCAGCCAAGAGGATAGCTCCTACAATGAGCAGTTCTTC. This chain joins TRBV10-1 and TRBJ2-1; D not resolved. V was clipped by 8 bases and J by 0 bases, with 11 bases between them. The CDR3 extends over 14 amino acids. CDR1 and CDR2 (germline): WNHNN, SYGVQD (reference sequence).